These 11 T cell receptor beta chains originate from one sample sequenced in a study of CD8 T cells in ankylosing spondylitis. TCRdb reanalysed the 5' RACE reads using MiXCR and keeps one entry per CDR3 protein. The sample consists of about 42,000 distinct CDR3 sequences, about 4% of them appearing once. Sequencing was performed on blood, either unsorted or a sorted T cell fraction (not recorded which). The receptors shown here come from a female donor with ankylosing spondylitis or in good health (not recorded which).

At least ten counts were recorded for this clonotype. The J gene is TRBJ2-1, the V gene TRBV9, with 8 bases identical to TRBD2. V lost 0 bases and J lost 7; bases outside the gene matches: 6. This CDR3 spans 15 amino acids. The germline V gene has CDR1 SGDLS and CDR2 YYNGEE. CDR3 sequence reads: CASSVVGLGVNEQFF. DNA for the CDR3: TGTGCCAGCAGCGTAGTGGGACTAGGGGTAAATGAGCAGTTCTTC. The whole variable domain, filled in from reference TRBV9 and TRBJ2-1, reads DSGVTQTPKHLITATGQRVTLRCSPRSGDLSVYWYQQSLDQGLQFLIQYYNGEERAKGNILERFSAQQFPDLHSELNLSSLELGDSALYFCASSVVGLGVNEQFFGPGTRLTVL.

This clonotype was detected many times. CDR3 region: CASSVDVGLNTEAFF. The CDR3 DNA reads as TGTGCCAGCAGCGTAGACGTGGGGCTGAACACTGAAGCTTTCTTT. This rearrangement joins TRBV9 to TRBJ1-1; D is possibly TRBD1 (5 bases). The CDR3 sequence is 15 residues long. Looked up from germline, CDR1 is SGDLS and CDR2 is YYNGEE. The V end lost 0 bases, the J end lost 0 bases, and 9 bases lay between the germline ends.

This clonotype was seen a few times. This chain links TRBV9 with TRBJ1-1; TRBD1 might be the D (6 bases). The CDR3 consists of 13 residues. Germline CDR1 SGDLS, CDR2 YYNGEE. V was trimmed by 3 bases and J by 4 bases, leaving 10 bases between them. CDR3 nucleotides: TGTGCCAGCAGCGGAGCAGGGGTCACTGAAGCTTTCTTT. It encodes CASSGAGVTEAFF.

This clonotype came up many times. The chain uses TRBV9 and TRBJ2-5, with 7 bases aligning to TRBD1. The J segment lost 5 bases and the V segment lost 3 bases, leaving 7 bases of the junction unmatched. CDR3 length: 14 amino acids. Germline V gene lookup returns CDR1 SGDLS and CDR2 YYNGEE. This CDR3 is CASSATGLVETQYF. In nucleotides, the CDR3 is TGTGCCAGCAGCGCGACAGGGTTGGTTGAGACCCAGTACTTC.

This clonotype was recorded many times. The chain uses TRBV9 and TRBJ2-5, with D possibly called TRBD1 or TRBD2 (5 bases each). The ends were cut back, 5 bases at V and 1 base at J, with 21 bases in the middle. The CDR3 has 17 amino acids. Germline V gene sequence: CDR1 SGDLS, CDR2 YYNGEE. The chain's CDR3 is CASSGAWGMGTQETQYF. DNA for the CDR3: TGTGCCAGCAGTGGCGCCTGGGGAATGGGGACCCAAGAGACCCAGTACTTC. The full variable domain, its missing parts supplied by reference TRBV9 and TRBJ2-5, is DSGVTQTPKHLITATGQRVTLRCSPRSGDLSVYWYQQSLDQGLQFLIQYYNGEERAKGNILERFSAQQFPDLHSELNLSSLELGDSALYFCASSGAWGMGTQETQYFGPGTRLLVL.

This clonotype was seen at least ten times. The V gene is TRBV9, the J gene TRBJ2-7; no clear D gene. Trimming removed 0 bases at V and 1 base at J, with 8 bases between. CDR1 and CDR2 (germline): SGDLS, YYNGEE. This CDR3 is built from 14 residues. The CDR3 DNA sequence: TGTGCCAGCAGCGTAGCTCCAAAATCCTACGAGCAGTACTTC. Translating it yields CASSVAPKSYEQYF.

The V call is TRBV9, the J call TRBJ2-1, with D unclear. The CDR3 runs 15 residues. V lost 0 bases and J lost 4, with 11 bases in between. The germline V gene has CDR1 SGDLS and CDR2 YYNGEE. The DNA for the CDR3 is TGTGCCAGCAGCGTAGACGTGGCTTTTTACAATGAGCAGTTCTTC. It yields the protein CASSVDVAFYNEQFF.

There are a few counts of this clonotype. V is TRBV9 and J is TRBJ1-1, with 7 bases lining up with TRBD1. This CDR3 contains 15 residues. V shed 3 bases and J 1 base; nucleotides not matched to a gene: 6. Germline-derived CDR1 and CDR2 are SGDLS and YYNGEE. CDR3 sequence: CASSATGTANTEAFF. The DNA of the CDR3 is TGTGCCAGCAGCGCAACCGGGACAGCGAACACTGAAGCTTTCTTT.

This clonotype has at least ten counts. The gene calls are TRBV9 and TRBJ1-2; D is possibly TRBD1 (5 bases). From germline, CDR1 is SGDLS and CDR2 YYNGEE. V was pared by 2 bases and J by 1 base, with 9 bases between. CDR3 length: 14 amino acids. The CDR3 is CASSVGDLNYGYTF. The DNA of the CDR3 is TGTGCCAGCAGCGTTGGGGACCTTAACTATGGCTACACCTTC.

At least ten counts were recorded for this clonotype. This chain joins TRBV9 and TRBJ1-2; tentatively, D is TRBD1 (5 bases). The V end lost 1 base, the J end lost 3 bases, and 10 bases lay between the germline ends. The CDR3 has 14 amino acids. Germline CDR1 SGDLS, CDR2 YYNGEE. The CDR3 DNA is TGTGCCAGCAGCGTATATGGGGGAGACTATGGCTACACCTTC. This gives the protein CASSVYGGDYGYTF.

This clonotype was detected many times. The chain links TRBV9 to TRBJ2-3; D is ambiguous. Germline V gene lookup returns CDR1 SGDLS and CDR2 YYNGEE. The CDR3 runs 14 residues. Trimming took 0 bases from V and 0 from J, leaving 5 bases between them. In DNA, the CDR3 is TGTGCCAGCAGCGTAGCCAGCAGCACAGATACGCAGTATTTT. It encodes CASSVASSTDTQYF.